One T cell receptor beta chain is described in this entry. There is no known antigen for this receptor. Nothing much larger sits one base from this clone, and base qualities are not available. Separate from the approximately 700-subject first cohort, the validation cohort of about 120 subjects was the group to which the donors belonged. The data stem from a study of cytomegalovirus exposure and HLA in healthy donors (TCRdb year 2017). Looking at the study overall: According to a later analysis, one platform produced both the approximately 110 validation repertoires and the 550 to 800 repertoires of the first cohort. The aim of the study was to test whether cataloging public T cell receptors could identify signatures of past pathogen exposure. A separate validation cohort of about 110 different subjects was used in addition to the roughly 620-subject first cohort. To predict cytomegalovirus infection status, the study brought together high-throughput TCR immunosequencing, statistical association of individual TCRs with disease status, and machine learning.

The CDR3 contains 16 residues, cysteine and phenylalanine counted. Left in the record is the CDR3 DNA by itself, 48 bases read in frame from the first base. From V the trimming removes 5 bases and from J it removes 7 bases, while the gene matches leave 15 bases of the junction unaccounted for. Reading the germline V gene gives CDR1 SGHDT and CDR2 YYEEEE. Points the paper makes about the study in general: Cytomegalovirus status was reported to be diagnosed by the classifier with high specificity and sensitivity in both the original and validation cohorts. All 110 or so repertoires were used to score co-occurrence in the validation cohort in a later analysis, because that analysis had no HLA typing for the cohort. In the study, approximately 150 TCR beta chains were listed as associated with cytomegalovirus. A few of the identified cytomegalovirus-associated TCR beta chains were confirmed in vitro to be specific for cytomegalovirus antigens. The authors suggested that the approach could potentially be extended to other disease states and immunological phenotypes. While some public TCRs were present in many individuals, most TCR sequences turned up only very rarely across donors. Subsequent analysis determined that TCRs grouped into clusters in the first cohort also showed a tendency toward co-occurrence across the 90 to 150 validation repertoires, and approximately 93% of cluster scores exceeded 0.

To prepare the library, the immunoSEQ multiplex PCR assay was applied. Per the original workflow: A statistical classification framework was built for diagnosing cytomegalovirus status from the catalog of TCR beta chain sequences. This immuneACCESS table, as held by TCRdb, lists in-frame sequences with V and J called but not all clones. Of the missing ones, under half trace to an unresolved V gene in checked studies; the others have no known cause. V and J calls and clone size are those listed in that table; D and trimming were worked out from the DNA. In this sample the table shows about 160,000 clones, about 88% of which occur a single time. 2% to 2.5% of the sample lies in the top ten.

This receptor was taken from a woman aged 18-29 years in good health and CMV-seronegative. The rearranged chain carries TRBV5-6 and TRBJ1-1, with 9 junctional bases fitting TRBD1. Sequenced: PBMCs. The sequenced DNA is TGTGCCAGCAGATCGATAAACAGGGGGCCCGTGGGTGAAGCTTTCTTT. Its protein reads: CASRSINRGPVGEAFF.